The source of this T cell receptor beta chain is a study of lymphopenia after photon versus proton radiotherapy. Study-level points and caveats: Post-nadir TCR diversity decline inversely tracked overall survival among those who died. Under photons, naive T cells and diversity fell while effector/memory populations rose.

The trim removed 3 bases at V and 6 bases at J, leaving 4 bases unmatched. The V gene's germline CDR1 is MNHNY and CDR2 SVGAGI (reference sequence). This CDR3 has 15 residues. In the case of this clone: Antigen unknown.

Libraries were prepared by immunoSEQ multiplex PCR; TCRdb keeps only in-frame clonotypes and omits some of them. The table records 150,000 to 200,000 clones, around 85% of them present only once. Sequenced here: peripheral blood, sampled from a patient treated with photon-based radiotherapy. The rearrangement joins TRBV6-6 to TRBJ2-2; 10 bases fit TRBD1. The receptor was derived from a man over 45 with gastric cancer. The CDR3 DNA sequence: TGTGCCAGCAGTTATGGGACAGGGGACCCCGGGGAGCTGTTTTTT. Translating gives CASSYGTGDPGELFF.